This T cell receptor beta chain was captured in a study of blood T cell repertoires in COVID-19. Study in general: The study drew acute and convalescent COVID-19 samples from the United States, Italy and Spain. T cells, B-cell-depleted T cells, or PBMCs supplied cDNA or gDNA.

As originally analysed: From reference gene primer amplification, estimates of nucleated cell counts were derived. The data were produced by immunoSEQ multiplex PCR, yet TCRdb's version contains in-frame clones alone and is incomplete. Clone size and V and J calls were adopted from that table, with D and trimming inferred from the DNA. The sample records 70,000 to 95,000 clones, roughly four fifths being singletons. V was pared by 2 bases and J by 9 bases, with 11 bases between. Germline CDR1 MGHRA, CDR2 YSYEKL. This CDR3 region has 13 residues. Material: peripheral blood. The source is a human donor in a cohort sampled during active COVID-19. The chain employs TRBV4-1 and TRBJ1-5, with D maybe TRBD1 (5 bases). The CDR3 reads CASSQTGRWPQHF. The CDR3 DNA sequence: TGCGCCAGCAGCCAAACAGGACGGTGGCCCCAGCATTTT.